Below, 20 T cell receptor beta chains from the same sample are listed, as sequenced in a study of metastatic and nonmetastatic thyroid tumors. TCRdb recomputed clones from the PCR reads via MiXCR. The sample consists of tens of thousands of clones, around 10% of them appearing once. Every patient was untreated before thyroid surgery. The source material was blood. The source is a male donor with papillary thyroid cancer or a benign thyroid nodule (not recorded which). Some clones in this sample may be carry-over from other donors' samples.

This clone came up many times. The gene calls are TRBV29-1 and TRBJ1-1; D remains unclear. The CDR3 has 12 amino acids. The V and J ends lost 2 bases and 6 bases respectively, with 10 bases between them. CDR1 SQVTM and CDR2 ANQGSEA come from the germline V gene. In nucleotides, the CDR3 is TGCAGCGTTGAAACGGGTTCCCCTGAAGCTTTCTTT. It encodes CSVETGSPEAFF. Variable domain in full (rest from reference TRBV29-1 and TRBJ1-1): SAVISQKPSRDICQRGTSLTIQCQVDSQVTMMFWYRQQPGQSLTLIATANQGSEATYESGFVIDKFPISRPNLTFSTLTVSNMSPEDSSIYLCSVETGSPEAFFGQGTRLTVV.

This clone was recorded at least ten times. The chain is built from TRBV9 and TRBJ2-1; D not resolved. The V gene lost 3 bases and the J gene lost 7 bases, with 8 bases spanning the gap. The CDR3 contains 12 residues. Germline lookup yields CDR1 SGDLS and CDR2 YYNGEE. CDR3 loop: CASSGPGNEQFF. CDR3 DNA: TGTGCCAGCAGCGGCCCTGGGAATGAGCAGTTCTTC.

This chain links TRBV11-2 with TRBJ2-5, with TRBD1 matching over 10 bases. The CDR3 totals 13 residues. Germline CDR1 reads SGHAT; CDR2 reads FQNNGV. The V and J ends lost 3 bases and 5 bases, in that order; junction bases with no gene match: 0. The CDR3 reads CASSLGQGETQYF. CDR3 bases: TGTGCCAGCAGCTTGGGACAGGGGGAGACCCAGTACTTC. Drawing the rest from reference TRBV11-2 and TRBJ2-5, the complete variable domain is EAGVAQSPRYKIIEKRQSVAFWCNPISGHATLYWYQQILGQGPKLLIQFQNNGVVDDSQLPKDRFSAERLKGVDSTLKIQPAKLEDSAVYLCASSLGQGETQYFGPGTRLLVL.

This clone was counted ten times or more. The chain couples TRBV20-1 to TRBJ2-7; 7 bases are shared with TRBD2. This CDR3 is 15 amino acids long. CDR1 DFQATT and CDR2 SNEGSKA come from the germline V gene (reference sequence). J lost 6 bases, V lost 6 bases, and 17 bases had no gene match. The CDR3 DNA reads TGCAGTGCCCTGAATGGAGCGGGAATTCGTGGCGAGCAGTACTTC. This sequence encodes CSALNGAGIRGEQYF.

With respect to this clone: Other DNA sequences in the same sample also yield this CDR3. The genes are TRBV5-5 and TRBJ1-4, with 8 bases fitting TRBD1. This CDR3 contains 17 residues. The germline CDR1 and CDR2 sequences are SGHKS and YYEKEE (reference sequence). V lost 4 bases to trimming and J lost 4 bases; unmatched junction nucleotides: 12. The CDR3 spells CASSAGQVTIFNEKLFF. CDR3 DNA sequence: TGTGCCAGCAGCGCGGGACAGGTGACCATATTTAATGAAAAACTGTTTTTT.

This clone was detected ten times or more. J is TRBJ1-1 and V is TRBV11-2; D is unresolved. The CDR3 has 17 amino acids. With 1 base removed from V and 1 base from J, the gap between germline ends came to 16 bases. Germline CDR1 and CDR2: SGHAT and FQNNGV. CDR3 in DNA: TGTGCCAGCAGCTTAGGCCCCCAGCGGGGAAGGAACACTGAAGCTTTCTTT. Encoded protein: CASSLGPQRGRNTEAFF.

Many counts were recorded for this clone. The CDR3 reads CASSLAGTTGANVLTF. In DNA form, the CDR3 reads TGCGCCAGCAGCTTGGCCGGGACAACCGGGGCCAACGTCCTGACTTTC. The chain has TRBV5-1 and TRBJ2-6, with a weak D call TRBD1 (6 bases). The V gene lost 0 bases and the J gene lost 4 bases, with 11 bases spanning the gap. The CDR3 spans 16 residues. CDR1 is SGHRS, CDR2 YFSETQ, per germline.

This clone occurred many times. The chain couples TRBV4-1 to TRBJ2-7; 8 positions agree with TRBD1. The CDR3 totals 15 residues. V shed 3 bases and J 2 bases; nucleotides not matched to a gene: 6. CDR1 MGHRA and CDR2 YSYEKL come from the germline V gene. The CDR3 nucleotides are TGCGCCAGCAGCCAGCTTGGACAGGGCCCCTACGAGCAGTACTTC. Residues: CASSQLGQGPYEQYF.

This clone was seen many times. The chain carries TRBV29-1 and TRBJ1-2; TRBD1 matches 8 bases. The CDR3 length is 17 residues. Germline V gives CDR1 SQVTM, CDR2 ANQGSEA. V lost 6 bases, J lost 4 bases, and 19 bases stayed unmatched. The CDR3 DNA reads TGCAGCGTCATGACACCTTCGGGACAGGATACTCTCTATGGCTACACCTTC. This encodes CSVMTPSGQDTLYGYTF. Full variable domain (remainder filled in from reference TRBV29-1 and TRBJ1-2): SAVISQKPSRDICQRGTSLTIQCQVDSQVTMMFWYRQQPGQSLTLIATANQGSEATYESGFVIDKFPISRPNLTFSTLTVSNMSPEDSSIYLCSVMTPSGQDTLYGYTFGSGTRLTVV.

This clone was seen at least ten times. The chain has TRBV20-1 and TRBJ1-2, with TRBD1 identical over 7 bases. The V gene end was trimmed by 5 bases and the J gene end by 5 bases; junction bases not matched to a gene: 2. The CDR3 is made up of 11 amino acids. From germline, CDR1 is DFQATT and CDR2 SNEGSKA (reference sequence). As DNA, the CDR3 is TGCAGTGCTGCGACAGGGTATGGCTACACCTTC. This encodes CSAATGYGYTF.

This clone was found many times. This chain uses TRBV5-1 with TRBJ2-5; either TRBD1 or TRBD2 may supply D (5 bases each). Germline V lookup: CDR1 SGHRS, CDR2 YFSETQ. The CDR3 has 15 residues. With 0 bases removed from V and 2 bases from J, the gap between germline ends came to 11 bases. CDR3 bases: TGCGCCAGCAGCTTGGGCACGGGACCGCAAGAGACCCAGTACTTC. Amino acids: CASSLGTGPQETQYF. Filled out from reference TRBV5-1 and TRBJ2-5, the complete variable domain reads KAGVTQTPRYLIKTRGQQVTLSCSPISGHRSVSWYQQTPGQGLQFLFEYFSETQRNKGNFPGRFSGRQFSNSRSEMNVSTLELGDSALYLCASSLGTGPQETQYFGPGTRLLVL.

About this clone itself: A much larger clone sits a single nucleotide away, making a read error possible. CDR3 amino acids: CASSLFRGREGTQYF. The CDR3 DNA is TGTGCCAGCAGTTTATTCCGTGGCAGGGAAGGGACCCAGTACTTC. The J gene is TRBJ2-5, the V gene TRBV6-2 or TRBV6-3; D is perhaps TRBD1 (5 bases). CDR1 and CDR2 from the germline V gene are MNHEY and SVGEGT. The CDR3 spans 15 residues. V was cut by 4 bases and J by 7 bases, with 19 bases left in between.

This clone has a count of ten or more. This chain's CDR3 is CASGVNEKLFF. The CDR3 DNA follows: TGTGCCAGCGGGGTAAATGAAAAACTGTTTTTT. This rearrangement joins TRBV9 to TRBJ1-4; no clear D. The germline V gene encodes CDR1 SGDLS and CDR2 YYNGEE. V lost 7 bases, J lost 5 bases, and 6 bases lay in between. This CDR3 contains 11 residues.

This clone was observed a few times. With a much larger clone just one base away, this may be a read error. The chain recombines TRBV19 with TRBJ1-1; no reliable D call. Germline loops: CDR1 LNHDA, CDR2 SQIVND (reference sequence). CDR3 length: 13 amino acids. The V end was cut by 5 bases, the J end by 0 bases, with 7 bases between. CDR3 protein: CASSLGMNTEAFF. For the CDR3, the DNA is TGTGCCAGTAGTCTCGGGATGAACACTGAAGCTTTCTTT.

This clone has ten or more counts. The chain links TRBV11-1 to TRBJ1-1, with 7 bases matching TRBD1. Germline lookup yields CDR1 SGHAT and CDR2 FQDESV (reference sequence). J was trimmed by 3 bases and V by 4 bases; bases with no gene match: 14. The CDR3 length is 17 residues. The CDR3 DNA reads as TGTGCCAGCAGCTCCGGACAGGCTTTGACGATGGACACTGAAGCTTTCTTT. Protein: CASSSGQALTMDTEAFF.

The chain uses TRBV5-6 and TRBJ2-6; TRBD1 or TRBD2 may be the D gene (5 bases each). Trimming pared 4 bases from V and 2 bases from J, leaving 10 bases between. Germline-derived CDR1 and CDR2 are SGHDT and YYEEEE. CDR3 length: 15 residues. Written as DNA, the CDR3 is TGTGCCAGCAGCGGGGGAGCTGCTGGGGCCAACGTCCTGACTTTC. This codes for CASSGGAAGANVLTF.

This clone was counted ten times or more. V gene TRBV9 combines with J gene TRBJ2-1, with TRBD1 matching over 7 bases. CDR1 and CDR2 from the germline V gene are SGDLS and YYNGEE. Trimming at V came to 0 bases and at J to 8 bases, leaving 11 bases not matched to a gene. This CDR3 is 16 amino acids long. CDR3 nucleotide sequence: TGTGCCAGCAGCGTAGCGGACAGGAGCACACCCGATGAGCAGTTCTTC. Its protein product is CASSVADRSTPDEQFF.

A few counts support this clone. The junction departs from the called germline gene at one end, perhaps through a read error. Distinct nucleotide sequences in the sample also encode this CDR3. The CDR3: CASSVDRYSNQPQHF. The CDR3 region has the DNA TGTGCCAGCAGCGTAGACAGATATAGCAATCAGCCTCAGCATTTT. This chain connects TRBV5-5 to TRBJ1-5; weak D call: TRBD1 (5 bases). Germline values: CDR1 SGHKS, CDR2 YYEKEE (reference sequence). This CDR3 contains 15 residues.

The J gene is TRBJ2-7, the V gene TRBV6-1, with D possibly TRBD1 on 6 matching bases. V was clipped by 0 bases and J by 6 bases, with 15 bases between them. This CDR3 comprises 15 residues. Germline CDR1 MNHNS, CDR2 SASEGT. The CDR3 here is CASSEARQVLSEQYF. The CDR3, as DNA: TGTGCCAGCAGTGAAGCGCGACAGGTTCTCTCCGAGCAGTACTTC.

This clone was seen many times. This chain connects TRBV28 to TRBJ2-3, with TRBD2 matching 9 bases. This CDR3 region has 17 residues. Per the germline V gene, CDR1 is MDHEN and CDR2 is SYDVKM. Trimming at V came to 6 bases and at J to 2 bases, leaving 12 bases not matched to a gene. For the CDR3, the DNA is TGTGCCAGCAGCCTCGCGGGGGGGGCCAGGGTCACAGATACGCAGTATTTT. As protein: CASSLAGGARVTDTQYF.